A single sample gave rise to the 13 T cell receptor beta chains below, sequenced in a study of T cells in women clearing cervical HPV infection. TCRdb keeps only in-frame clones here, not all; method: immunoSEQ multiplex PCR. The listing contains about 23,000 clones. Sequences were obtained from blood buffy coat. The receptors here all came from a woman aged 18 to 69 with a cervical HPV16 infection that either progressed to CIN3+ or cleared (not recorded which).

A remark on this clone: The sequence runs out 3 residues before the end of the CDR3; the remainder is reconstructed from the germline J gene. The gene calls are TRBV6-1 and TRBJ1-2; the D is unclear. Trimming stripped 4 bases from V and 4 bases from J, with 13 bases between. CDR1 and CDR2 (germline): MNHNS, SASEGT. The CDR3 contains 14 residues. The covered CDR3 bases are TGTGCCAGCAGTGGAGGGTCAGAAGCCTATGGC. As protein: CASSGGSEAYG. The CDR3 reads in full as CASSGGSEAYGYTF.

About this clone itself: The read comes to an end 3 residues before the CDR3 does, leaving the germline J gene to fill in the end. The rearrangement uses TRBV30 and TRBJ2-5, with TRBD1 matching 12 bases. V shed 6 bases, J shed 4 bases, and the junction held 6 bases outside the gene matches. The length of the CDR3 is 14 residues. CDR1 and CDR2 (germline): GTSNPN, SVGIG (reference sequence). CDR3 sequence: CACSGTGGSETQYF. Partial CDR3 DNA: TGTGCCTGCTCCGGGACAGGGGGCTCAGAGACC.

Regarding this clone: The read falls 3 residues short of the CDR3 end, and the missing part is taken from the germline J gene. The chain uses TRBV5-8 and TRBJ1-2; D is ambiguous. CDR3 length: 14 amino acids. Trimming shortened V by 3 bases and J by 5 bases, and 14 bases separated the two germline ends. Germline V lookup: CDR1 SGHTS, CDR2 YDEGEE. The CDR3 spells CASSSMNSLYGYTF. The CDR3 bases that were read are TGTGCCAGCAGCTCTATGAATTCCCTTTATGGC.

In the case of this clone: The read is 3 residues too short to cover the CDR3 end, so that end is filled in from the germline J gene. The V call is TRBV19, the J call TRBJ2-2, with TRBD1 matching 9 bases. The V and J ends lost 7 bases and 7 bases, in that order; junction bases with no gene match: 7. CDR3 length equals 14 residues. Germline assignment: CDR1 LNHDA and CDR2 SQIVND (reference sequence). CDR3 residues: CASNGDRAGGELFF. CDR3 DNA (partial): TGTGCCAGTAATGGGGACAGGGCAGGCGGGGAG. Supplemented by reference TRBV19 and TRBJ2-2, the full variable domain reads DGGITQSPKYLFRKEGQNVTLSCEQNLNHDAMYWYRQDPGQGLRLIYYSQIVNDFQKGDIAEGYSVSREKKESFPLTVTSAQKNPTAFYLCASNGDRAGGELFFGEGSRLTVL.

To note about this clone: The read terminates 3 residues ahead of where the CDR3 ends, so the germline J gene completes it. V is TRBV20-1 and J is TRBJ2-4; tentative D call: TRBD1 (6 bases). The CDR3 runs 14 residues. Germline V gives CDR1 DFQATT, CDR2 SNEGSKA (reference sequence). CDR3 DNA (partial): TGCAGTGCTAGCAGGGGCCAGGATGGCTATGGT. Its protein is CSASRGQDGYG. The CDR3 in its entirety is CSASRGQDGYGQYF.

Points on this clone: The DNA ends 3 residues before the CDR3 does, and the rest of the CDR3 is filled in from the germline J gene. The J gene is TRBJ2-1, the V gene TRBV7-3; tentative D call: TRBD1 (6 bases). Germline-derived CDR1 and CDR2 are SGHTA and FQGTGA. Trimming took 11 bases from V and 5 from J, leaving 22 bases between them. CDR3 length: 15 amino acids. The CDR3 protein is CASSRKGDTNNEQFF. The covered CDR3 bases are TGTGCCTCTAGCCGTAAGGGGGACACTAACAATGAG.

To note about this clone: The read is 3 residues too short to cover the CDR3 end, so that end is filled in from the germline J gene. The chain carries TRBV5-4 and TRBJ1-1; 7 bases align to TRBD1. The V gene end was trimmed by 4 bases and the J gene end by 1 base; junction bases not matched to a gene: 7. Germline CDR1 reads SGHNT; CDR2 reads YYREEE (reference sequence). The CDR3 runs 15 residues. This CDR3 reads CASSLKQGKNTEAFF. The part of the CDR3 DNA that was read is TGTGCCAGCAGCCTAAAACAGGGGAAGAACACTGAA.

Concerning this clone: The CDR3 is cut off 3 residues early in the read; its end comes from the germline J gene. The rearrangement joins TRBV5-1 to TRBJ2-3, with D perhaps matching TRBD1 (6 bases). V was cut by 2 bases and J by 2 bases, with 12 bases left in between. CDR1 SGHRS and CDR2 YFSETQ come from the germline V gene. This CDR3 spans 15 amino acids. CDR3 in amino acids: CASSLPDRPTDTQYF. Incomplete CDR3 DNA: TGCGCCAGCAGCTTACCCGACAGGCCCACAGATACG.

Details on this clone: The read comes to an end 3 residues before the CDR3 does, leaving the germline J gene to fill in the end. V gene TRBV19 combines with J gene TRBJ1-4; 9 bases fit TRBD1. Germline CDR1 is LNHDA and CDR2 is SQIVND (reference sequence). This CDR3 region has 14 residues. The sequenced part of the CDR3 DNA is TGTGCCAGTAGTCCGGACAGGGGTAATTCGCCA. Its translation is CASSPDRGNSP. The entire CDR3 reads CASSPDRGNSPLFF.

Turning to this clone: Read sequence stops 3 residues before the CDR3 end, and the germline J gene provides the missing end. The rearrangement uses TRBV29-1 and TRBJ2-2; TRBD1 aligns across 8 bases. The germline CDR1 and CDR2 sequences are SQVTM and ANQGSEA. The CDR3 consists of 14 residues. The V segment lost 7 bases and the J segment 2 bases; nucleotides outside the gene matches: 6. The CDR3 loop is CSASGTGNTGELFF. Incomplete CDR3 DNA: TGCAGCGCCTCCGGGACAGGAAACACCGGGGAG.

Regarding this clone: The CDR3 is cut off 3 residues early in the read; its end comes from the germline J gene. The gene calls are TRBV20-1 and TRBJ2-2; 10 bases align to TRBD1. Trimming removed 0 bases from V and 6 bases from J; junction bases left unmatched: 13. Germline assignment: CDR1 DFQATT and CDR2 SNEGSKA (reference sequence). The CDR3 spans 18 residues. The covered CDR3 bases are TGCAGTGCTAGAGAGGGGATGACGGGACAGGGGTCCGCCGGGGAG. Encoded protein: CSAREGMTGQGSAGE. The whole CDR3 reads CSAREGMTGQGSAGELFF.

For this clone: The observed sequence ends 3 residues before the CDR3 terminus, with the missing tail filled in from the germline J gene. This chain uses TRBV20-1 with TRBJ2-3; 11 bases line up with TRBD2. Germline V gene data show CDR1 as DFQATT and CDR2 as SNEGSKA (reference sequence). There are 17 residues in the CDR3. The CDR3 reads CSALHLSGGATKETQYF. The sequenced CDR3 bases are TGCAGTGCTCTCCACCTTAGCGGGGGGGCAACAAAAGAGACG.

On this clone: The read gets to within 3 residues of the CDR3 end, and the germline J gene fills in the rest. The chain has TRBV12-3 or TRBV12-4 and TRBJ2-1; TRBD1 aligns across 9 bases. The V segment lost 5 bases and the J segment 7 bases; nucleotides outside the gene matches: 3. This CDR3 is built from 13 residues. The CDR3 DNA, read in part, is TGTGCCAGCAGTCCACAGGGGGCTAATGAG. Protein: CASSPQGANE. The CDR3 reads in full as CASSPQGANEQFF.